The 24 T cell receptor beta chains listed next were all sequenced from one sample in a study of T cell responses to AZD1222 COVID-19 vaccine. Here immunoSEQ multiplex PCR was the method, and the copy in TCRdb shows in-frame clones only, minus some. The sample holds around 92,000 clones, approximately 91% seen once. Sequences were derived from peripheral blood, sampled on day 0 of AZD1222 vaccination. Every receptor here comes from an adult in good health.

This chain links TRBV6-2 or TRBV6-3 with TRBJ1-6; 10 nucleotides line up with TRBD1. J was trimmed by 10 bases and V by 5 bases; bases with no gene match: 26. Germline V gene sequence: CDR1 MNHEY, CDR2 SVGEGT. The CDR3 contains 21 residues. CDR3 residues: CASSVNFPGQGLLLAGSPLHF. CDR3 bases: TGTGCCAGCAGTGTCAACTTCCCGGGACAGGGGCTTTTACTCGCGGGATCACCCCTCCACTTT.

CDR3 in DNA: TGTGCCAGTAGTATAGATGAGGGGATCCCTGAAGCTTTCTTT. Translated: CASSIDEGIPEAFF. This chain links TRBV19 with TRBJ1-1; D is perhaps TRBD1 (5 bases). This CDR3 region has 14 residues. CDR1 and CDR2 from the germline V gene are LNHDA and SQIVND (reference sequence). V gave up 0 bases and J gave up 6 bases, with 11 bases separating them.

This clone was counted a single time. This rearrangement joins TRBV27 to TRBJ1-2; 8 nucleotides line up with TRBD1. With 5 bases clipped from V and 8 bases from J, the junction kept 4 bases outside the gene matches. This CDR3 spans 12 amino acids. In germline, CDR1 is MNHEY, CDR2 SMNVEV (reference sequence). The CDR3 reads CASSLRGLGYTF. The DNA of the CDR3 is TGTGCCAGCAGTCTCAGGGGGCTAGGCTACACCTTC.

The rearrangement joins TRBV5-6 to TRBJ1-6, with TRBD1 matching over 7 bases. Unmatched junction bases numbered 1, after V lost 5 bases and J lost 8 bases. This CDR3 comprises 12 residues. Germline assignment: CDR1 SGHDT and CDR2 YYEEEE. The DNA of the CDR3 is TGTGCCAGCAGAGACAGGGATTCACCCCTCCACTTT. Its translation: CASRDRDSPLHF.

This clone has only a few counts. The chain uses TRBV4-2 and TRBJ1-1; D unresolved. Germline V gives CDR1 LGHNA, CDR2 YNFKEQ. The length of the CDR3 is 13 residues. With 0 bases removed from V and 13 bases from J, the gap between germline ends came to 15 bases. The CDR3 reads CASSQEESSLRFF. DNA for the CDR3: TGTGCCAGCAGCCAAGAAGAGAGTTCCCTTCGTTTCTTT.

J is TRBJ2-3 and V is TRBV4-2, with a weak D call TRBD2 (6 bases). V lost 1 base and J lost 0, with 11 bases in between. Germline CDR1 is LGHNA and CDR2 is YNFKEQ. CDR3 length: 16 amino acids. In nucleotides, the CDR3 is TGTGCCAGCAGCCAAGTGATGCGGGGAAGCACAGATACGCAGTATTTT. It is translated as CASSQVMRGSTDTQYF.

This clone was observed a few times. The rearrangement joins TRBV12-3 or TRBV12-4 to TRBJ1-2; 9 nucleotides match TRBD1. There are 11 residues in the CDR3. With 5 bases clipped from V and 11 bases from J, the junction kept 3 bases outside the gene matches. CDR3 nucleotide sequence: TGTGCCAGCAGTGTGGACAGGGGATACACCTTC. This encodes CASSVDRGYTF.

The chain is built from TRBV4-2 and TRBJ2-1, with 9 bases lining up with TRBD2. The V segment lost 0 bases and the J segment 6 bases; nucleotides outside the gene matches: 3. Per the germline V gene, CDR1 is LGHNA and CDR2 is YNFKEQ. This CDR3 comprises 15 residues. CDR3 loop: CASSQDGTSRNEQFF. DNA of the CDR3: TGTGCCAGCAGCCAAGATGGGACTAGCCGCAATGAGCAGTTCTTC.

V gene TRBV19 combines with J gene TRBJ1-1, with D possibly TRBD1 on 5 matching bases. V lost 6 bases to trimming and J lost 1 base, with 18 bases between them. Germline V gives CDR1 LNHDA, CDR2 SQIVND (reference sequence). CDR3 length: 16 residues. The CDR3 reads CASSRRVGTGNTEAFF. As DNA, the CDR3 is TGTGCCAGTAGCCGCCGGGTAGGGACGGGGAACACTGAAGCTTTCTTT.

This clone was observed a few times. This sequence joins TRBV7-6 and TRBJ2-2; D is possibly TRBD2 (6 bases). V lost 1 base, J lost 2 bases, and 11 bases lay in between. This CDR3 spans 16 amino acids. The germline CDR1 and CDR2 sequences are SGHVS and FNYEAQ. The CDR3: CASSLVGGANTGELFF. The CDR3 region has the DNA TGTGCCAGCAGCTTAGTCGGCGGGGCAAACACCGGGGAGCTGTTTTTT.

The rearrangement links TRBV24-1 to TRBJ2-2; 8 nucleotides match TRBD2. The J segment lost 0 bases and the V segment lost 5 bases, leaving 10 bases of the junction unmatched. The germline V gene encodes CDR1 KGHDR and CDR2 SFDVKD. The CDR3 has 18 amino acids. This CDR3 reads CATSGGYGGGPNTGELFF. Written as DNA, the CDR3 is TGTGCCACCAGTGGGGGCTATGGCGGGGGGCCGAACACCGGGGAGCTGTTTTTT.

V gene TRBV7-3 combines with J gene TRBJ2-5; D is perhaps TRBD2 (6 bases). Germline assignment: CDR1 SGHTA and CDR2 FQGTGA. There are 13 residues in the CDR3. Trimming stripped 3 bases from V and 4 bases from J, with 9 bases between. The DNA of the CDR3 is TGTGCCAGCAGCTTCGGGGGAGGAGAGACCCAGTACTTC. This gives the protein CASSFGGGETQYF. Combining the CDR3 with reference TRBV7-3 and TRBJ2-5 gives the whole variable domain GAGVSQTPSNKVTEKGKYVELRCDPISGHTALYWYRQSLGQGPEFLIYFQGTGAADDSGLPNDRFFAVRPEGSVSTLKIQRTERGDSAVYLCASSFGGGETQYFGPGTRLLVL.

A word on this clone: Other DNA variants within this sample encode the same CDR3. The rearrangement joins TRBV15 to TRBJ2-7; D gene unclear. This CDR3 spans 11 amino acids. Germline-derived CDR1 and CDR2 are LNHNV and YYDKDF (reference sequence). The V and J ends lost 1 base and 7 bases respectively, with 5 bases between them. CDR3 nucleotide sequence: TGTGCCACCAGCAGAGGACGGGAGCAGTACTTC. This sequence encodes CATSRGREQYF.

This chain connects TRBV5-5 to TRBJ1-1; no clear D gene. V gave up 1 base and J gave up 7 bases, with 17 bases separating them. CDR3 length equals 15 residues. Germline V CDR1 and CDR2: SGHKS, YYEKEE (reference sequence). In DNA form, the CDR3 reads TGTGCCAGCAGCTTGCAAGCGGAGAGTTTGGGTGAAGCTTTCTTT. This gives the protein CASSLQAESLGEAFF. The variable domain in full, with the rest retrieved from reference TRBV5-5 and TRBJ1-1, is DAGVTQSPTHLIKTRGQQVTLRCSPISGHKSVSWYQQVLGQGPQFIFQYYEKEERGRGNFPDRFSARQFPNYSSELNVNALLLGDSALYLCASSLQAESLGEAFFGQGTRLTVV.

CDR3 DNA sequence: TGTGCCAGCAGTGAATGGGGGGCAGAAAACACTGAAGCTTTCTTT. This encodes CASSEWGAENTEAFF. The V gene is TRBV6-1, the J gene TRBJ1-1; tentative D call: TRBD1 (6 bases). Between the trimmed V and J ends, which lost 2 bases and 2 bases, there was a span of 12 bases. Germline lookup yields CDR1 MNHNS and CDR2 SASEGT. CDR3 length equals 15 residues.

This clone was recorded once. The genes are TRBV11-3 and TRBJ1-1; 7 bases line up with TRBD1. Trimming removed 2 bases from V and 5 bases from J; junction bases left unmatched: 5. There are 14 residues in the CDR3. The germline V gene encodes CDR1 SGHNT and CDR2 YENEEA. The chain's CDR3 is CASSLTQGSTEAFF. Written as DNA, the CDR3 is TGTGCCAGCAGCTTAACACAGGGGAGTACTGAAGCTTTCTTT.

The chain couples TRBV4-3 to TRBJ1-3; D remains ambiguous. CDR3 length equals 15 residues. Germline lookup yields CDR1 LGHNA and CDR2 YSLEER. V dropped 4 bases and J dropped 0 bases, with 10 bases sitting between them. CDR3 in amino acids: CASSLDALSGNTIYF. CDR3 DNA sequence: TGCGCCAGCAGCCTGGACGCTCTCTCTGGAAACACCATATATTTT.

V usage is TRBV4-2 and J usage is TRBJ2-5; TRBD1 agrees at 9 bases. Trimming took 1 base from V and 3 from J; bases not matched to a gene: 0. The CDR3 has 14 residues. CDR1 is LGHNA, CDR2 YNFKEQ, per germline. The CDR3 region is CASSQGTGEETQYF. Here the CDR3 DNA reads TGTGCCAGCAGCCAAGGGACAGGGGAAGAGACCCAGTACTTC.

The chain links TRBV3-1 (or the pseudogene TRBV3-2) to TRBJ2-5; 7 positions match TRBD1. Per the germline V gene, CDR1 is LGHDT and CDR2 is YNNKEL (reference sequence). The CDR3 loop spans 16 amino acids. V dropped 4 bases and J dropped 1; count of bases not matched to a gene: 9. CDR3 amino acids: CASSPTTGTSQETQYF. The CDR3 nucleotides are TGTGCCAGCAGCCCAACGACAGGGACAAGCCAAGAGACCCAGTACTTC.

V is TRBV7-2 and J is TRBJ1-4; no reliable D call. V was trimmed by 1 base and J by 4 bases, leaving 4 bases between them. The CDR3 sequence is 13 residues long. The V gene's germline CDR1 is SGHTA and CDR2 FQGNSA. The CDR3 DNA reads as TGTGCCAGCAGCTTAGTTGGTAATGAAAAACTGTTTTTT. Translating gives CASSLVGNEKLFF. The complete variable domain, with remaining parts taken from reference TRBV7-2 and TRBJ1-4, reads GAGVSQSPSNKVTEKGKDVELRCDPISGHTALYWYRQSLGQGLEFLIYFQGNSAPDKSGLPSDRFSAERTGGSVSTLTIQRTQQEDSAVYLCASSLVGNEKLFFGSGTQLSVL.

The chain combines TRBV6-2 or TRBV6-3 with TRBJ1-2; 7 bases fit TRBD1. The germline V gene encodes CDR1 MNHEY and CDR2 SVGEGT. This CDR3 comprises 16 residues. J gave up 0 bases and V 6 bases, and 10 bases lay outside the gene matches. The CDR3 DNA follows: TGTGCCAGCAGCCCCAGGGGACAGAGAGCTAACTATGGCTACACCTTC. This codes for CASSPRGQRANYGYTF.

CDR3: CASSRGTPGGYSYEQYF. As DNA, the CDR3 is TGTGCCAGCAGCCGGGGAACTCCGGGGGGCTATTCCTACGAGCAGTACTTC. The chain employs TRBV4-2 and TRBJ2-7, with a possible D match to TRBD2 (7 bases). The germline CDR1 and CDR2 sequences are LGHNA and YNFKEQ. The CDR3 runs 17 residues. V lost 4 bases, J lost 1 base, and 20 bases lay in between.

The chain couples TRBV19 to TRBJ1-5, with 7 bases identical to TRBD1. CDR3 length: 14 amino acids. Germline trimming cut 5 bases from V and 6 bases from J; bases unmatched to any gene: 7. Looked up from germline, CDR1 is LNHDA and CDR2 is SQIVND (reference sequence). The CDR3 DNA reads TGTGCCAGTAGTCAGACAGGGTATGGTCAGCCCCAGCATTTT. This encodes CASSQTGYGQPQHF.

This chain joins TRBV18 and TRBJ1-1, with D uncertain. Germline-derived CDR1 and CDR2 are KGHSH and LQKENI. The CDR3 length is 13 residues. With 3 bases removed from V and 0 bases from J, the gap between germline ends came to 5 bases. The CDR3 bases are TGTGCCAGCTCACCTAGCATGAACACTGAAGCTTTCTTT. Translation gives CASSPSMNTEAFF.